This T cell receptor (beta chain) was identified in a study of cytomegalovirus exposure and HLA in healthy donors. About the study: An early data release held around 80 million unique TCRs from HLA-typed donors. Regarding the study as a whole: In a later analysis, TCR association rates varied by HLA locus: DRB1 most, HLA-C fewest.

The PCR made use of 60 Vbeta and 13 Jbeta primers. Libraries were prepared by immunoSEQ multiplex PCR; TCRdb keeps only in-frame clonotypes and omits some of them. The sample includes 150,000 or so clones, about 65% seen only once; the top ten take approximately 1.5%. Concerning this clone itself: Antigen specificity is unknown.

Sequencing was carried out using PBMCs. The receptor was derived from a girl aged 10 to 17 in good health and CMV-seronegative.

In DNA, the CDR3 is TGTGCCAGCAGCTTCAGGGGTGTCACTGAAGCTTTCTTT. Translated, it gives CASSFRGVTEAFF. The chain is built from TRBV11-2 and TRBJ1-1; D perhaps matches TRBD1 (6 bases). The germline V and J ends were trimmed by 3 bases and 4 bases, with 9 bases remaining between them. The CDR3 runs to 13 residues. CDR1 and CDR2 from the germline V gene are SGHAT and FQNNGV.